Given below is one TCR beta chain in context. The data belong to a study of control samples from healthy donors and cancer patients. Using immunoSEQ multiplex PCR, the repertoire was profiled, and TCRdb retains in-frame clones only, with some absent. The sample lists about 140,000 clones; around 94% were seen once. V lost 0 bases to trimming and J lost 1 base, with 10 bases between them. The CDR3 runs to 15 residues. From germline, CDR1 is SGHRS and CDR2 YFSETQ. This clonotype was obtained from a man aged 35 to 55 in good health. The rearrangement uses TRBV5-1 and TRBJ1-1; the D is unclear. Material: blood. CDR3: CASSLVWRANTEAFF. The CDR3 region has the DNA TGCGCCAGCAGCTTGGTTTGGAGGGCGAACACTGAAGCTTTCTTT.